Below, 3 T cell receptor beta chains from the same sample are listed, as sequenced in a study of blood T cell repertoires in COVID-19. This table comes from immunoSEQ multiplex PCR, and its TCRdb copy is limited to in-frame clones, with some not included. The data hold fewer than 350,000 clones, with approximately 90% observed a single time. The source material was PBMCs or T cells enriched from blood (not recorded which). These receptors all come from a woman in her sixties or seventies in a cohort exposed to, infected with or recovered from COVID-19 (not recorded which).

This clone was observed once. The chain combines TRBV12-3 or TRBV12-4 with TRBJ2-4; weak D call: TRBD2 (5 bases). The ends were cut back, 0 bases at V and 7 bases at J, with 7 bases in the middle. The CDR3 spans 13 residues. The CDR3 coding sequence is TGTGCCAGCAGTTTAGCGGGGAGCAACATTCAGTACTTC. Translated: CASSLAGSNIQYF.

The J gene is TRBJ2-1, the V gene TRBV29-1; the D gene is possibly TRBD2 (6 bases). V was trimmed by 3 bases and J by 7 bases, leaving 13 bases between them. Per germline, CDR1 SQVTM and CDR2 ANQGSEA. This CDR3 has 13 amino acids. Written as DNA, the CDR3 is TGCAGCGTTGAGGGGACTGTGGGGAATGAGCAGTTCTTC. Its protein product is CSVEGTVGNEQFF.

The chain employs TRBV27 and TRBJ1-2; 7 bases are a match to TRBD1. Looked up from germline, CDR1 is MNHEY and CDR2 is SMNVEV (reference sequence). The CDR3 runs 14 residues. With V trimmed by 0 bases and J by 4 bases, 2 bases remained unmatched. The DNA of the CDR3 is TGTGCCAGCAGTTTATCCCAGGGGGGCTATGGCTACACCTTC. Amino acid sequence: CASSLSQGGYGYTF.